The next 10 T cell receptor beta chains were all read from a single sample in a study of T-cell reconstitution after alpha-beta-depleted transplantation in children. Unique molecular identifiers were incorporated during preparation of the TCRbeta library. MiXCR was run by TCRdb on the PCR reads, yielding one entry per CDR3 protein. This sample has 100,000 to 120,000 distinct CDR3 sequences, with approximately 6% found just once. The material sequenced was PBMCs, mostly from graft donor cells, taken 360 days after TCRalphabeta/CD19-depleted stem cell transplant. These receptors were obtained from a male patient between 2 and 9 years old who had a stem cell transplant for acute lymphoblastic leukemia, so the T cells may come from the graft donor.

This clonotype was seen only a few times. The chain combines TRBV20-1 with TRBJ2-5; either TRBD1 or TRBD2 may fit D (5 bases each). Deletions cut 2 bases from V and 5 bases from J, with 21 bases between. This CDR3 comprises 16 residues. Germline CDR1 reads DFQATT; CDR2 reads SNEGSKA (reference sequence). This chain's CDR3 is CSARLVAGGSQETQYF. CDR3 nucleotides: TGCAGTGCTAGATTGGTAGCTGGGGGTTCCCAGGAGACCCAGTACTTC.

This clonotype occurred a few times. The gene calls are TRBV7-9 and TRBJ1-2; TRBD1 matches 8 bases. The length of the CDR3 is 15 residues. The germline gives CDR1 SEHNR, CDR2 FQNEAQ (reference sequence). Unmatched junction bases numbered 14, after V lost 7 bases and J lost 7 bases. CDR3 bases: TGTGCCAGCACCCTCGGGACAGGCAAACACTCTGGCTACACCTTC. This translates into CASTLGTGKHSGYTF.

The genes are TRBV2 and TRBJ2-5; TRBD2 matches at 7 bases. CDR3 length equals 12 residues. V shed 7 bases, J shed 10 bases, and the junction held 9 bases outside the gene matches. CDR1 is SNHLY and CDR2 is FYNNEI in the germline V gene. The CDR3, as DNA: TGTGCCAGCAATAGCGGGCCGTCCAACCAGTACTTC. Translating gives CASNSGPSNQYF.

The sample holds many counts of this clonotype. The V and J genes are TRBV24-1 and TRBJ2-7, with D hard to call. Trimming pared 1 base from V and 4 bases from J, leaving 4 bases between. The germline CDR1 and CDR2 sequences are KGHDR and SFDVKD. The CDR3 runs 12 residues. CDR3 nucleotides: TGTGCCACCAGTGATTTAGGATACGAGCAGTACTTC. Protein product: CATSDLGYEQYF.

This clonotype has at least ten counts. The chain recombines TRBV4-3 with TRBJ2-1; tentatively, D is TRBD1 (6 bases). The germline V gene has CDR1 LGHNA and CDR2 YSLEER. The CDR3 is 12 residues long. V lost 4 bases and J 11 bases, leaving 12 bases between the germline ends. In DNA form, the CDR3 reads TGCGCCAGCAGCCTCAGGGGCAGGCAGCAGTTCTTC. This codes for CASSLRGRQQFF.

This clonotype was counted many times. The V gene is TRBV28, the J gene TRBJ2-3; no definite D call. The CDR3 sequence is 13 residues long. V was pared by 5 bases and J by 4 bases, with 10 bases between. Germline CDR1 reads MDHEN; CDR2 reads SYDVKM. CDR3 amino acids: CASSLHTPDTQYF. Here the CDR3 DNA reads TGTGCCAGCAGTCTCCATACCCCAGATACGCAGTATTTT.

This clonotype was recorded many times. This rearrangement joins TRBV12-3 or TRBV12-4 to TRBJ1-1; D call uncertain. The CDR3 spans 13 residues. V lost 6 bases, J lost 4 bases, and 12 bases lay in between. CDR3 DNA: TGTGCCAGCAGCTTCCGACCACCCACTGAAGCTTTCTTT. It translates to CASSFRPPTEAFF.

This clonotype was recorded at least ten times. The V gene is TRBV27, the J gene TRBJ2-7, with D possibly being TRBD1 (7 bases). V shed 6 bases and J shed 6 bases, with 18 bases lying between them. CDR1 and CDR2 from the germline V gene are MNHEY and SMNVEV (reference sequence). CDR3 length: 14 amino acids. The CDR3 DNA reads as TGTGCCAGCAGCATTTCCCCCAGGGGGGTCGAGCAGTACTTC. This gives the protein CASSISPRGVEQYF.

The sample holds many counts of this clonotype. The rearrangement links TRBV9 to TRBJ1-1; D not resolved. Trimming removed 1 base from V and 1 base from J, with 5 bases in between. The CDR3 runs 13 residues. Germline loops: CDR1 SGDLS, CDR2 YYNGEE. CDR3 sequence: CASSVFANTEAFF. CDR3 sequence (DNA): TGTGCCAGCAGCGTATTCGCGAACACTGAAGCTTTCTTT.

This clonotype was picked up a small number of times. This rearrangement joins TRBV4-3 to TRBJ2-1; no clear D gene. V lost 5 bases to trimming and J lost 10 bases, with 18 bases between them. The germline gives CDR1 LGHNA, CDR2 YSLEER. This CDR3 comprises 14 residues. CDR3 amino acids: CASSDGPRTVEQFF. The DNA for the CDR3 is TGCGCCAGCAGCGATGGTCCCCGGACGGTGGAGCAGTTCTTC.